What follows are 3 T cell receptor beta chains derived from one specimen sequenced in a study of Ad26.COV2.S vaccination and SARS-CoV-2 variants. Stated treatment: some 19 received Ad26.COV2.S at low or high dose, single or two shots; roughly five received placebo; per-sample allocation not given. Sampling was done on day 63 after the first vaccine or placebo injection. The protocol was immunoSEQ multiplex PCR, while the TCRdb copy is restricted to in-frame clones and leaves out a portion. The sample lists about 680,000 clones, about 89% occurring once. Sequencing was performed on peripheral blood, taken in a trial of Ad26.COV2.S vaccine versus placebo. These receptors were obtained from a person between 18 and 59 years old who received the Ad26.COV2.S COVID-19 vaccine or a placebo.

The chain links TRBV9 to TRBJ2-5; 10 bases fit TRBD1. This CDR3 is 14 amino acids long. The germline gives CDR1 SGDLS, CDR2 YYNGEE. After removal of 4 bases from V and 5 bases from J, the junction contained 5 bases not matched to a gene. The CDR3 nucleotides read TGTGCCAGCAGCATGACAGGGGGCGACGAGACCCAGTACTTC. Amino acids: CASSMTGGDETQYF.

V usage is TRBV6-2 or TRBV6-3 and J usage is TRBJ2-1; D not certain. Between the trimmed V and J ends, which lost 5 bases and 5 bases, there was a span of 13 bases. The CDR3 length is 14 residues. The germline V gene has CDR1 MNHEY and CDR2 SVGEGT. CDR3 loop: CASSAWAYHNEQFF. The CDR3 nucleotides are TGTGCCAGCAGTGCTTGGGCTTACCACAATGAGCAGTTCTTC.

DNA of the CDR3: TGTGCCAGCAGCGGCGGGACTAGCGGGATTGATACGCAGTATTTT. Protein: CASSGGTSGIDTQYF. This chain connects TRBV4-2 to TRBJ2-3; TRBD2 matches 13 bases. V shed 5 bases and J 6 bases; nucleotides not matched to a gene: 5. The CDR3 totals 15 residues. CDR1 and CDR2 from the germline V gene are LGHNA and YNFKEQ.